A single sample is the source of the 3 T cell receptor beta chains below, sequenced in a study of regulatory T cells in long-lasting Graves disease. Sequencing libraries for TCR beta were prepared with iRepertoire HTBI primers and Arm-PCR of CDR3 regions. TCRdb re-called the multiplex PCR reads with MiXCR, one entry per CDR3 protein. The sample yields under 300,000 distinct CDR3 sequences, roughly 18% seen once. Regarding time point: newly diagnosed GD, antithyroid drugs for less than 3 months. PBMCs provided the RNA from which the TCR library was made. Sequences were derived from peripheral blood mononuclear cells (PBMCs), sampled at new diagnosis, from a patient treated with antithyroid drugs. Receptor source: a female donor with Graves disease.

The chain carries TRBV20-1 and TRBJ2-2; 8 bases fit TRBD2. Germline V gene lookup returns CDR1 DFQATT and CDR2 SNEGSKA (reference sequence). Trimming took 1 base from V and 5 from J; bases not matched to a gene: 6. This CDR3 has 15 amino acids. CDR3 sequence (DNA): TGCAGTGCTAGAGTGGCCGGGGGGGGAACCGGGGAGCTGTTTTTT. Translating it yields CSARVAGGGTGELFF.

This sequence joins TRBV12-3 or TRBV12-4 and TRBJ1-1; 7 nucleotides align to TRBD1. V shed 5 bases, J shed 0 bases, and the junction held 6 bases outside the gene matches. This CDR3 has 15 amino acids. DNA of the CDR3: TGTGCCAGCAGTCCCTACAGGGGTATGAACACTGAAGCTTTCTTT. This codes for CASSPYRGMNTEAFF.

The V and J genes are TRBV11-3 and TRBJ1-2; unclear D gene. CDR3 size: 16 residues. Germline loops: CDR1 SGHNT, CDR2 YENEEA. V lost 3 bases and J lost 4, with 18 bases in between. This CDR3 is CASSFNPWGEGYGYTF. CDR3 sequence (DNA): TGTGCCAGCAGCTTTAACCCCTGGGGAGAGGGCTATGGCTACACCTTC.